Below are 24 T cell receptor beta chains sequenced from a single sample in a study of T-cell reconstitution after alpha-beta-depleted transplantation in children (dated by TCRdb to the mid-2010s). The receptor library was made with PCR. Instrument on record: Illumina HiSeq 2500. To normalize quantification of the TCRbeta repertoire, the TCR libraries were built with molecular barcoding that relied on unique molecular identifiers. Clones were called with MiXCR by TCRdb after fastp trimmed the public reads at Q25, and only in-frame beta chains were retained. Each CDR3 protein appears once, grouped with its most common genes and DNA. Present in this sample are about 22,000 distinct CDR3 sequences, approximately 10% of which were seen just once. The ten most abundant clones make up over 20% of the sample. This specimen was PBMCs from the stem cell graft donor, taken from the stem cell graft. These receptors were collected from a human donor who donated a stem cell graft to a child with chronic granulomatous disease.

At least ten counts were recorded for this clonotype. The rearrangement joins TRBV10-3 to TRBJ1-1; D is unresolved. The CDR3 contains 14 residues. Looked up from germline, CDR1 is ENHRY and CDR2 is SYGVKD. V gave up 3 bases and J gave up 1 base, with 9 bases separating them. The CDR3 sequence is CAISDPGRNTEAFF. The CDR3 DNA sequence: TGTGCCATCAGTGATCCGGGGAGGAACACTGAAGCTTTCTTT.

This clonotype was seen ten or more times. The chain joins TRBV29-1 to TRBJ2-7; D unclear. V shed 0 bases and J shed 3 bases, with 3 bases lying between them. This CDR3 has 11 residues. Looked up from germline, CDR1 is SQVTM and CDR2 is ANQGSEA. CDR3 protein: CSVEDNYEQYF. CDR3 nucleotides: TGCAGCGTTGAAGACAACTACGAGCAGTACTTC.

This clonotype was seen repeatedly, ten times or more. V gene TRBV7-9 combines with J gene TRBJ2-7; 10 nucleotides align to TRBD2. Germline V gene data show CDR1 as SEHNR and CDR2 as FQNEAQ (reference sequence). V shed 3 bases and J 1 base; nucleotides not matched to a gene: 3. The CDR3 contains 15 residues. CDR3 region: CASSFLTSGSYEQYF. The DNA for the CDR3 is TGTGCCAGCAGCTTCCTGACTAGCGGGTCCTACGAGCAGTACTTC.

This clonotype was counted ten times or more. The rearrangement uses TRBV7-3 and TRBJ2-7, with a weak D call TRBD1 (6 bases). CDR3 length: 14 amino acids. Trimming left V 0 bases short and J 3 bases short, with 9 bases between. From germline, CDR1 is SGHTA and CDR2 FQGTGA. The CDR3 spells CASSLTAGDYEQYF. The CDR3 coding sequence is TGTGCCAGCAGCTTAACGGCAGGGGACTACGAGCAGTACTTC.

This clonotype has at least ten counts. The chain couples TRBV3-1 to TRBJ2-1; no clear D. Trimming left V 0 bases short and J 7 bases short, with 10 bases between. This CDR3 contains 14 residues. Germline assignment: CDR1 LGHDT and CDR2 YNNKEL (reference sequence). CDR3: CASSQDRNRNEQFF. CDR3 bases: TGTGCCAGCAGCCAAGATAGGAACAGAAATGAGCAGTTCTTC.

Note on this clonotype: An end of the junction does not agree with germline; a read error may underlie this. This sequence joins TRBV3-1 and TRBJ2-1; maybe TRBD2 (6 bases). The CDR3 length is 16 residues. Germline loops: CDR1 LGHDT, CDR2 YNNKEL (reference sequence). CDR3 sequence: CATSQRAQWLYNEQFF. The CDR3 DNA reads as TGTGCCACCAGCCAGCGGGCCCAGTGGCTCTACAATGAGCAGTTCTTC.

This clonotype has at least ten counts. The rearrangement joins TRBV20-1 to TRBJ2-5, with 8 bases lining up with TRBD1. Germline CDR1 DFQATT, CDR2 SNEGSKA (reference sequence). CDR3 length equals 13 residues. V was pared by 0 bases and J by 7 bases, with 4 bases of the junction left unmatched. The CDR3 region is CSARDRGRVTQYF. The CDR3 nucleotides read TGCAGTGCTAGAGACAGGGGGCGCGTGACCCAGTACTTC.

This clonotype was observed at least ten times. J is TRBJ1-2 and V is TRBV11-2; D is uncertain. The germline V and J ends were trimmed by 1 base and 3 bases, with 21 bases remaining between them. The germline V gene has CDR1 SGHAT and CDR2 FQNNGV. The CDR3 has 18 residues. The CDR3 sequence is CASSLVGVVTMVDYGYTF. Written as DNA, the CDR3 is TGTGCCAGCAGCTTAGTTGGCGTTGTCACAATGGTGGACTATGGCTACACCTTC.

This clonotype appeared many times. The CDR3 region has the DNA TGCAGTGTCGTAAGGAGGGGAAGCAATCAGCCCCAGCATTTT. Its protein is CSVVRRGSNQPQHF. The chain uses TRBV20-1 and TRBJ1-5; possible D gene TRBD1, 5 bases. Trimming shortened V by 7 bases and J by 1 base, and 14 bases separated the two germline ends. Germline CDR1 is DFQATT and CDR2 is SNEGSKA (reference sequence). The CDR3 is 14 amino acids.

The table lists this clonotype with many counts. V is TRBV27 and J is TRBJ2-4; 8 bases map to TRBD1. The CDR3 is 15 amino acids. Losses at the gene ends were 3 bases for V and 7 bases for J; bases not matched to a gene: 8. Germline values: CDR1 MNHEY, CDR2 SMNVEV (reference sequence). CDR3 sequence reads: CASSFWQGAKNIQYF. As DNA, the CDR3 is TGTGCCAGCAGTTTCTGGCAGGGGGCAAAGAACATTCAGTACTTC.

This clonotype came up a few times. The junction does not match germline at one end; this may be a read error. The genes are TRBV6-2 or TRBV6-3 and TRBJ1-5; 8 nucleotides match TRBD1. The germline V gene has CDR1 MNHEY and CDR2 SVGEGT. The CDR3 consists of 13 residues. The CDR3 DNA is TGTGCCAGCAGCCGACCCGGGACAGGCTATGGGAGCTTT. Translation gives CASSRPGTGYGSF.

This sequence joins TRBV29-1 and TRBJ1-3, with D hard to call. Germline V lookup: CDR1 SQVTM, CDR2 ANQGSEA. CDR3 length: 11 residues. V lost 6 bases and J lost 4, with 7 bases in between. The CDR3 here is CSVVLGNTIYF. The CDR3 coding sequence is TGCAGCGTAGTGCTGGGAAACACCATATATTTT.

This clonotype showed up many times. The chain recombines TRBV20-1 with TRBJ2-3, with 10 nucleotides matching TRBD2. The germline V gene has CDR1 DFQATT and CDR2 SNEGSKA (reference sequence). V lost 1 base, J lost 1 base, and 5 bases stayed unmatched. The CDR3 runs 16 residues. The CDR3 spells CSARVRSGGGTDTQYF. For the CDR3, the DNA is TGCAGTGCTAGAGTCAGGAGCGGGGGGGGCACAGATACGCAGTATTTT.

This clonotype occurred many times. The chain links TRBV12-3 or TRBV12-4 to TRBJ2-2, with D tentatively TRBD1 (6 bases). V lost 6 bases to trimming and J lost 7 bases, with 15 bases between them. The length of the CDR3 is 14 residues. The CDR3: CASRRQGRVGELFF. As DNA, the CDR3 is TGTGCCAGCAGACGCCAGGGGAGAGTCGGGGAGCTGTTTTTT.

The table lists this clonotype with many counts. The chain joins TRBV12-3 or TRBV12-4 to TRBJ2-1, with D possibly being TRBD1 or TRBD2 (6 bases each). Between the trimmed V and J ends, which lost 5 bases and 5 bases, there was a span of 13 bases. The CDR3 contains 14 residues. CDR3 bases: TGTGCCAGCAGTCCCGCGGGGACAAACAATGAGCAGTTCTTC. Translating gives CASSPAGTNNEQFF.

The chain couples TRBV28 to TRBJ1-6; the D gene is possibly TRBD1 (5 bases). V lost 2 bases and J 9 bases, leaving 11 bases between the germline ends. Germline V lookup: CDR1 MDHEN, CDR2 SYDVKM. CDR3 length: 14 amino acids. The CDR3 reads CASSLLGDSSPLHF. The CDR3 coding sequence is TGTGCCAGCAGTTTACTAGGGGATAGTTCACCCCTCCACTTT.

The chain's CDR3 is CASSLGTSRSGANVLTF. CDR3 nucleotide sequence: TGTGCCAGCAGCTTAGGGACGAGTAGGTCTGGGGCCAACGTCCTGACTTTC. This chain uses TRBV7-2 with TRBJ2-6; D uncertain. The V end was cut by 1 base, the J end by 1 base, with 11 bases between. The CDR3 extends over 17 amino acids. Germline V gene sequence: CDR1 SGHTA, CDR2 FQGNSA.

This clonotype showed up just a few times. The chain carries TRBV20-1 and TRBJ2-1; TRBD2 agrees at 13 bases. The CDR3 consists of 14 residues. Germline V gene lookup returns CDR1 DFQATT and CDR2 SNEGSKA (reference sequence). Trimming removed 5 bases from V and 8 bases from J; junction bases left unmatched: 6. Written as DNA, the CDR3 is TGCAGTGCTCTAACTAGCGGGAGGGCCGATGAGCAGTTCTTC. Residues: CSALTSGRADEQFF.

This clonotype came up many times. The chain links TRBV3-1 to TRBJ2-7; 9 nucleotides match TRBD2. The ends lost 5 bases at V and 3 bases at J; junction bases unmatched: 8. The CDR3 runs to 15 residues. Germline V gives CDR1 LGHDT, CDR2 YNNKEL (reference sequence). CDR3 sequence reads: CASSTAGLALYEQYF. The CDR3, as DNA: TGTGCCAGCAGCACTGCGGGACTAGCACTCTACGAGCAGTACTTC.

The sample holds many counts of this clonotype. This CDR3 reads CATSSPGGSYNEQFF. The CDR3 DNA reads TGTGCCACCAGCAGCCCGGGTGGGTCCTACAATGAGCAGTTCTTC. The V and J genes are TRBV15 and TRBJ2-1; D gene uncertain. The germline gives CDR1 LNHNV, CDR2 YYDKDF (reference sequence). Trimming took 3 bases from V and 1 from J, leaving 10 bases between them. This CDR3 comprises 15 residues.

This clonotype was counted many times. The rearrangement joins TRBV29-1 to TRBJ2-7; either TRBD1 or TRBD2 may supply D (5 bases each). Trimming pared 6 bases from V and 4 bases from J, leaving 22 bases between. The CDR3 totals 15 residues. Germline CDR1 reads SQVTM; CDR2 reads ANQGSEA. The CDR3 loop is CSVVQTGTTSYEQYF. The CDR3 bases are TGCAGCGTAGTACAAACCGGGACCACCTCTTACGAGCAGTACTTC.

Points on this clonotype: Because the CDR3 is missing its conserved closing phenylalanine or tryptophan, this is likely a read error. V gene TRBV5-4 combines with J gene TRBJ1-2; TRBD1 matches 10 bases. The CDR3 extends over 14 amino acids. Germline values: CDR1 SGHNT, CDR2 YYREEE (reference sequence). V gave up 1 base and J gave up 7 bases; unmatched junction bases: 4. The CDR3 loop is CASSLLWTGGGYTL. CDR3 coding DNA: TGTGCCAGCAGCTTGCTTTGGACAGGGGGTGGCTACACCTTG.

The table lists this clonotype with many counts. The chain couples TRBV5-1 to TRBJ1-1, with 10 positions matching TRBD1. Germline V gene lookup returns CDR1 SGHRS and CDR2 YFSETQ. This CDR3 has 16 amino acids. Losses at the gene ends were 4 bases for V and 3 bases for J; bases not matched to a gene: 9. CDR3 region: CASSITIGTGDTEAFF. The DNA of the CDR3 is TGCGCCAGCAGCATTACAATCGGGACAGGGGACACTGAAGCTTTCTTT.

This clonotype was counted at least ten times. The genes are TRBV19 and TRBJ2-7; no reliable D call. This CDR3 region has 13 residues. The germline gives CDR1 LNHDA, CDR2 SQIVND (reference sequence). V was clipped by 3 bases and J by 3 bases, with 9 bases between them. The CDR3 DNA sequence: TGTGCCAGTAGTATGGCAGCAAACTACGAGCAGTACTTC. It is translated as CASSMAANYEQYF.